The text below deals with one T cell receptor (beta chain). Its antigen is currently unknown. These data originate in a study of STAT3 mutations in large granular lymphocyte leukemia. Clones were read by immunoSEQ multiplex PCR, and TCRdb kept only the in-frame ones, dropping some. The sample contains about 20,000 clones, around 92% of which appear only once. Points from the study as a whole: In T-cell large granular lymphocyte leukemia, about half of patients showed multiple immunodominant subclonotypes.

The V end was cut by 2 bases, the J end by 1 base, with 12 bases between. CDR3 length equals 15 residues. CDR1 and CDR2 (germline): SGHNT, YYREEE (reference sequence). V usage is TRBV5-4 and J usage is TRBJ1-1, with D tentatively TRBD1 (5 bases). The sequenced sample was peripheral blood mononuclear cells. This receptor was taken from a man aged 60 to 69 with T-cell large granular lymphocyte leukemia. Some clones in this sample may be carry-over from other donors' samples. CDR3 region: CASSFQDTSNTEAFF. For the CDR3, the DNA is TGTGCCAGCAGCTTCCAGGACACCTCGAACACTGAAGCTTTCTTT.